Shown below are 18 T cell receptor beta chains from a single sample sequenced in a study of T cells in Graves' hyperthyroidism and ophthalmopathy (dated by TCRdb to the late 2010s). The library was generated by multiplex PCR. The reads were generated on an Illumina HiSeq 2000. Amplification of TCR beta CDR3 regions was carried out from RNA transcripts. A first-round RT-PCR of the TCR CDR3 used the HTBI primer set with the Qiagen OneStep RT-PCR kit. TCRdb reanalyzed the raw reads on its own, using fastp at Q25 for trimming and MiXCR for clone calling, and kept in-frame beta chains. Rows are combined by CDR3 protein, so each entry shows the most common genes and DNA. The sample table contains about 320,000 distinct CDR3 sequences; only one count was recorded for around 17% of them. The ten largest clones capture 33% of the sample. What was sequenced was blood. The receptors come from a man aged 30-40 years with Graves' hyperthyroidism.

This clonotype occurred a few times. The V and J genes are TRBV7-2 and TRBJ2-1, with a tentative D call TRBD2 (5 bases). CDR1 and CDR2 from the germline V gene are SGHTA and FQGNSA. V was shortened by 0 bases and J by 6 bases, with 9 bases between the two germline ends. The CDR3 length is 14 residues. This chain's CDR3 is CASSLAARGNEQFF. CDR3 DNA sequence: TGTGCCAGCAGCTTAGCGGCCCGGGGCAATGAGCAGTTCTTC. The full variable domain, completed using reference TRBV7-2 and TRBJ2-1, is GAGVSQSPSNKVTEKGKDVELRCDPISGHTALYWYRQSLGQGLEFLIYFQGNSAPDKSGLPSDRFSAERTGGSVSTLTIQRTQQEDSAVYLCASSLAARGNEQFFGPGTRLTVL.

This clonotype appeared many times. The chain combines TRBV27 with TRBJ1-1; D possibly corresponds to TRBD1 (6 bases). The CDR3 is made up of 15 amino acids. The V end lost 5 bases, the J end lost 0 bases, and 13 bases lay between the germline ends. The V gene's germline CDR1 is MNHEY and CDR2 SMNVEV (reference sequence). CDR3 sequence (DNA): TGTGCCAGCAGTAAATATCAGGGGATGAACACTGAAGCTTTCTTT. This codes for CASSKYQGMNTEAFF.

This clonotype came up many times. This chain joins TRBV5-1 and TRBJ2-1; D unresolved. The V end lost 3 bases, the J end lost 4 bases, and 11 bases lay between the germline ends. Per germline, CDR1 SGHRS and CDR2 YFSETQ. CDR3 length: 14 residues. This CDR3 is CASSSRPNYNEQFF. The CDR3 bases are TGCGCCAGCAGCTCCCGACCCAATTACAATGAGCAGTTCTTC.

In its sample, this clonotype was seen a few times. This rearrangement joins TRBV20-1 to TRBJ2-7; 8 nucleotides line up with TRBD1. CDR3 length: 14 residues. Germline lookup yields CDR1 DFQATT and CDR2 SNEGSKA (reference sequence). V trimming: 1 base; J trimming: 1 base; junction bases outside the gene matches: 3. Here the CDR3 reads CSARAGTGSYEQYF. In nucleotides, the CDR3 is TGCAGTGCTAGAGCCGGGACAGGATCCTACGAGCAGTACTTC.

This clonotype was seen many times. The chain carries TRBV11-2 and TRBJ1-4; 8 bases match TRBD1. V lost 6 bases and J lost 1; bases outside the gene matches: 4. The CDR3 consists of 15 residues. Germline assignment: CDR1 SGHAT and CDR2 FQNNGV. The CDR3 region has the DNA TGTGCCAGCAGTCAAACAGGGGGAACTAATGAAAAACTGTTTTTT. Translated, it gives CASSQTGGTNEKLFF.

In its sample, this clonotype was seen a few times. This chain uses TRBV5-1 with TRBJ2-3; TRBD2 might be the D (5 bases). Germline V gene sequence: CDR1 SGHRS, CDR2 YFSETQ. The CDR3 runs to 16 residues. The germline V and J ends were trimmed by 0 bases and 1 base, with 12 bases remaining between them. The CDR3 sequence: CASSLDRGFGTDTQYF. The CDR3 DNA sequence: TGCGCCAGCAGCTTGGATCGGGGTTTTGGCACAGATACGCAGTATTTT.

This clonotype turned up a few times. This chain joins TRBV19 and TRBJ2-3; the match to TRBD2 covers 8 bases. The ends lost 9 bases at V and 3 bases at J; junction bases unmatched: 17. The length of the CDR3 is 17 residues. Per germline, CDR1 LNHDA and CDR2 SQIVND (reference sequence). The CDR3 sequence is CASTPRGGDRRTDTQYF. DNA of the CDR3: TGTGCCAGCACTCCCCGGGGGGGCGACCGGAGGACAGATACGCAGTATTTT.

The sample holds many counts of this clonotype. The rearrangement links TRBV11-2 to TRBJ1-4; 8 bases align to TRBD1. Trimming cost V 2 bases and J 2 bases; bases outside gene matches: 4. CDR1 is SGHAT, CDR2 FQNNGV, per germline. The CDR3 has 16 amino acids. The CDR3 sequence: CASSLQGARTNEKLFF. In DNA, the CDR3 is TGTGCCAGCAGCTTACAGGGGGCGCGGACTAATGAAAAACTGTTTTTT.

This clonotype showed up many times. CDR3 nucleotides: TGTGCCAGCAGTCCGATTGGCTGGAGGCACGAGCAGTACTTC. Translation gives CASSPIGWRHEQYF. The V and J genes are TRBV6-1 and TRBJ2-7, with D maybe TRBD2 (5 bases). Germline CDR1 MNHNS, CDR2 SASEGT. With 5 bases removed from V and 5 bases from J, the gap between germline ends came to 16 bases. The CDR3 runs 14 residues.

This clonotype appeared many times. This sequence joins TRBV30 and TRBJ2-5; a weak D match, TRBD2 (6 bases). CDR1 and CDR2 (germline): GTSNPN, SVGIG (reference sequence). V was clipped by 2 bases and J by 7 bases, with 14 bases between them. The CDR3 covers 13 residues. CDR3 in DNA: TGTGCCTGGAGTACCACGGGACTCAGGACCCAGTACTTC. Residues: CAWSTTGLRTQYF.

This clonotype has just a few counts. This chain uses TRBV19 with TRBJ2-7; D remains ambiguous. CDR1 LNHDA and CDR2 SQIVND come from the germline V gene (reference sequence). V dropped 9 bases and J dropped 5 bases, with 20 bases sitting between them. The CDR3 length is 14 residues. CDR3 coding DNA: TGTGCCAGCAGGCTCGACAAGGGAAGGGACGAGCAGTACTTC. This gives the protein CASRLDKGRDEQYF. The complete variable domain, with remaining parts taken from reference TRBV19 and TRBJ2-7, reads DGGITQSPKYLFRKEGQNVTLSCEQNLNHDAMYWYRQDPGQGLRLIYYSQIVNDFQKGDIAEGYSVSREKKESFPLTVTSAQKNPTAFYLCASRLDKGRDEQYFGPGTRLTVT.

This clonotype was counted between two and nine times. The V gene is TRBV12-3 or TRBV12-4, the J gene TRBJ2-1, with 12 nucleotides matching TRBD2. The trim removed 6 bases at V and 8 bases at J, leaving 8 bases unmatched. This CDR3 spans 15 amino acids. For the CDR3, the DNA is TGTGCCAGCAGCTCGACTAGCGGGAGAAGGGATGAGCAGTTCTTC. Its protein is CASSSTSGRRDEQFF.

In this sample, this clonotype turned up a few times. The chain carries TRBV19 and TRBJ2-2; TRBD2 is a possible D gene (6 bases). The CDR3 loop spans 15 amino acids. Germline V gene lookup returns CDR1 LNHDA and CDR2 SQIVND (reference sequence). With 6 bases removed from V and 0 bases from J, the gap between germline ends came to 11 bases. The CDR3 DNA reads as TGTGCCAGTAGACTCGGGGGAGCGAACACCGGGGAGCTGTTTTTT. As protein: CASRLGGANTGELFF. The full variable domain, with the rest looked up from reference TRBV19 and TRBJ2-2, is DGGITQSPKYLFRKEGQNVTLSCEQNLNHDAMYWYRQDPGQGLRLIYYSQIVNDFQKGDIAEGYSVSREKKESFPLTVTSAQKNPTAFYLCASRLGGANTGELFFGEGSRLTVL.

This clonotype has just a few counts. The gene calls are TRBV10-1 and TRBJ2-1; 11 nucleotides line up with TRBD1. CDR1 is WNHNN and CDR2 is SYGVQD in the germline V gene (reference sequence). This CDR3 is 16 amino acids long. After removal of 1 base from V and 9 bases from J, the junction contained 8 bases not matched to a gene. CDR3 DNA sequence: TGCGCCAGCAGTGAGTTACGTGGACAGGGGGCTGGTGAGCAGTTCTTC. It specifies CASSELRGQGAGEQFF.

This clonotype was seen many times. The CDR3 nucleotides read TGTGCCAGCAGCTTAGGCTGGACTAGCTTATTTGATACGCAGTATTTT. Translated, it gives CASSLGWTSLFDTQYF. This chain uses TRBV13 with TRBJ2-3; 8 positions match TRBD2. CDR3 length: 16 amino acids. Looked up from germline, CDR1 is PRHDT and CDR2 is FYEKMQ (reference sequence). V lost 0 bases, J lost 6 bases, and 8 bases stayed unmatched.

This clonotype was recorded many times. The chain uses TRBV5-1 and TRBJ1-1; D is uncertain. Per the germline V gene, CDR1 is SGHRS and CDR2 is YFSETQ. This CDR3 contains 15 residues. The V end was cut by 2 bases, the J end by 0 bases, with 11 bases between. The CDR3 bases are TGCGCCAGCAGCTTCTCGTCCCAGGTGAACACTGAAGCTTTCTTT. Protein sequence: CASSFSSQVNTEAFF.

This clonotype was counted ten times or more. The germline gene is not matched at one end of the junction; a read error may be the cause. This chain joins TRBV18 and TRBJ2-7; D may be TRBD1 or TRBD2 (5 bases each). The length of the CDR3 is 13 residues. CDR1 KGHSH and CDR2 LQKENI come from the germline V gene. The CDR3 reads CAGSADSTSEQYF. The CDR3 DNA is TGTGCCGGCTCAGCCGACAGTACTAGCGAGCAGTACTTC.

The rearrangement links TRBV7-9 to TRBJ1-2; 9 nucleotides agree with TRBD1. This CDR3 is built from 13 residues. The V segment lost 4 bases and the J segment 11 bases; nucleotides outside the gene matches: 8. Germline V lookup: CDR1 SEHNR, CDR2 FQNEAQ (reference sequence). CDR3 protein: CASSSDRGHLYTF. The DNA of the CDR3 is TGTGCCAGCAGCTCGGACAGGGGACACCTTTACACCTTC.